This T cell receptor beta chain is drawn from a study of blood T cell repertoires in COVID-19. Whole-study context: COVID-19 samples collected from the United States, Italy and Spain covered acute and convalescent phases.

This CDR3 has 14 residues. Trimming removed 4 bases from V and 8 bases from J, with 17 bases in between. In germline, CDR1 is MNHEY, CDR2 SVGEGT. Original handling: Nucleated cell counts were estimated from reference gene primer amplification. The method was immunoSEQ multiplex PCR; TCRdb's version includes in-frame clones alone and lacks a portion of them. For V, J and clone size, that table is used; D and trimming come from the DNA. The sample shows roughly 220,000 clones, about 80% of them seen only once. This rearrangement joins TRBV6-2 or TRBV6-3 to TRBJ1-2; D gene unclear. Sample: peripheral blood. This TCR was recovered from a woman aged 60-75 years with acute or convalescent COVID-19. The DNA for the CDR3 is TGTGCCAGCAGTTTCGGCGCGGGGATGGGAGGCTACACCTTC. Protein: CASSFGAGMGGYTF.